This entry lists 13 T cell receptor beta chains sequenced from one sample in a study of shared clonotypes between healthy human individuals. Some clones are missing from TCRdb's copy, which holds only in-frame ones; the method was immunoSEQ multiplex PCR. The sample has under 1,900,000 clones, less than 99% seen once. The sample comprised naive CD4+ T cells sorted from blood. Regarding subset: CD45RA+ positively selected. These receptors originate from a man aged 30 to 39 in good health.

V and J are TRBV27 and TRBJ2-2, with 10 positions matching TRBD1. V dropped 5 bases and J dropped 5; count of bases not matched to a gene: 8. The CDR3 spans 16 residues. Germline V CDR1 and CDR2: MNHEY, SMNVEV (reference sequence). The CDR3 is CASSKKTGGATGELFF. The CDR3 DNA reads TGTGCCAGCAGTAAAAAGACAGGGGGCGCGACCGGGGAGCTGTTTTTT.

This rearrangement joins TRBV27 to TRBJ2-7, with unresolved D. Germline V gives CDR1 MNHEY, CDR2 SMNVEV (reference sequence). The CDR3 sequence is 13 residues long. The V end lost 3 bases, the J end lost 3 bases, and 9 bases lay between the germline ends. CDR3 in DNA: TGTGCCAGCAGTTTGCAGGTTAGCTACGAGCAGTACTTC. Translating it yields CASSLQVSYEQYF.

The CDR3 bases are TGCGCCAGCAGTGTGAGCAACGGAAACACCATATATTTT. This gives the protein CASSVSNGNTIYF. The rearrangement links TRBV10-2 to TRBJ1-3; D not certain. Germline V gene sequence: CDR1 WSHSY, CDR2 SAAADI. V was cut by 4 bases and J by 4 bases, with 8 bases left in between. This CDR3 is built from 13 residues.

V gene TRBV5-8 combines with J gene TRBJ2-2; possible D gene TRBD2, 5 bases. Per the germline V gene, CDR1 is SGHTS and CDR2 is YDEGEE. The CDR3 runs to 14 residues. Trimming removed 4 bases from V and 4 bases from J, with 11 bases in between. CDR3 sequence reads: CASSAQGSTGELFF. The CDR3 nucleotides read TGTGCCAGCAGCGCCCAAGGGAGCACCGGGGAGCTGTTTTTT.

The CDR3 here is CASSRDFNYEQYF. In DNA form, the CDR3 reads TGCGCCAGCAGCCGGGACTTTAACTACGAGCAGTACTTC. V usage is TRBV10-1 and J usage is TRBJ2-7; maybe TRBD2 (6 bases). The germline V and J ends were trimmed by 6 bases and 3 bases, with 12 bases remaining between them. This CDR3 is built from 13 residues. CDR1 is WNHNN and CDR2 is SYGVQD in the germline V gene (reference sequence).

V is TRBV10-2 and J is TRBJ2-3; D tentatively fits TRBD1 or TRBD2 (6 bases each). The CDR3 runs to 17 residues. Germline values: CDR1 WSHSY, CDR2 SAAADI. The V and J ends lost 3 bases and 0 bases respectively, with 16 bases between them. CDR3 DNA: TGCGCCAGCAGTGATTTCAGGGGAAGCGGGAGCACAGATACGCAGTATTTT. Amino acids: CASSDFRGSGSTDTQYF.

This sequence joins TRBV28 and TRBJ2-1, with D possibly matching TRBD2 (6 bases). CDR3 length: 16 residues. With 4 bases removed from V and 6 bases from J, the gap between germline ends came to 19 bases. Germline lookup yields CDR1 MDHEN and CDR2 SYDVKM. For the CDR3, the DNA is TGTGCCAGCAGTTCGCAATTCCGGGACTCATCCAATGAGCAGTTCTTC. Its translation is CASSSQFRDSSNEQFF.

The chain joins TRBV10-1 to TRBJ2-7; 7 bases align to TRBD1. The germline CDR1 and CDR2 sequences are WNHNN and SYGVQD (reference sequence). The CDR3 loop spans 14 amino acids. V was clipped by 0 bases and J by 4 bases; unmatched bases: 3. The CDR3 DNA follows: TGCGCCAGCAGTGAGTCGCTACAGGGGTACGAGCAGTACTTC. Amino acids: CASSESLQGYEQYF.

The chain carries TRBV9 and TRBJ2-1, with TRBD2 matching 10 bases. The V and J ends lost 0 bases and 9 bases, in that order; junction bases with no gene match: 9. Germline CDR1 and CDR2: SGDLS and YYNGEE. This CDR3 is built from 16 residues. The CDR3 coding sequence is TGTGCCAGCAGCGTAGGTTCTAGCGGGAGTCCCAGTGAGCAGTTCTTC. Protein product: CASSVGSSGSPSEQFF.

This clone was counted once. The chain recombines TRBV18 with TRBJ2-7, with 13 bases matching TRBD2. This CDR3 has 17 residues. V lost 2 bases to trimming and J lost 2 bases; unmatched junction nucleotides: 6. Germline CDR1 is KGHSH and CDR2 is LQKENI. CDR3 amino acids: CASSPRLAGGATYEQYF. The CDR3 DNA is TGTGCCAGCTCACCAAGACTAGCGGGAGGTGCCACCTACGAGCAGTACTTC.

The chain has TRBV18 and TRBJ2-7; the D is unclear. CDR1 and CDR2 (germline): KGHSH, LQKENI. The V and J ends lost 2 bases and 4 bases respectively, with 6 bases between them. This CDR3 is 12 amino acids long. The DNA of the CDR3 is TGTGCCAGCTCACCAAACCTTTACGAGCAGTACTTC. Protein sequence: CASSPNLYEQYF.

DNA of the CDR3: TGTGCCAGCAGACGTAAAAAAGACTCCCGGGTCGCCTCCTACGAGCAGTACTTC. Its translation is CASRRKKDSRVASYEQYF. This chain links TRBV28 with TRBJ2-7; D remains ambiguous. This CDR3 is built from 18 residues. Germline lookup yields CDR1 MDHEN and CDR2 SYDVKM. V lost 6 bases and J 0 bases, leaving 24 bases between the germline ends. Variable domain in full (rest from reference TRBV28 and TRBJ2-7): DVKVTQSSRYLVKRTGEKVFLECVQDMDHENMFWYRQDPGLGLRLIYFSYDVKMKEKGDIPEGYSVSREKKERFSLILESASTNQTSMYLCASRRKKDSRVASYEQYFGPGTRLTVT.

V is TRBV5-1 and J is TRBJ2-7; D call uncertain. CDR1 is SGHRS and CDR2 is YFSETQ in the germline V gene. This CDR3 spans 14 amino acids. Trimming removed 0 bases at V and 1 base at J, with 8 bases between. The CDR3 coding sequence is TGCGCCAGCAGCTTGGTGCAGGCTTCCTACGAGCAGTACTTC. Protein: CASSLVQASYEQYF.